Shown below are 2 T cell receptor beta chains from a single sample sequenced in a study of blood T cell repertoires in COVID-19. Only in-frame clones appear in the TCRdb table, and some are missing; sequencing was by immunoSEQ multiplex PCR. The repertoire includes approximately 150,000 clones, more than 85% of them detected once, and 2% to 3% sits in the top ten. The specimen was peripheral blood. The origin of the receptors is a woman of 80 years or more with COVID-19, enrolled during active disease.

This chain links TRBV18 with TRBJ2-7, with TRBD2 matching 10 bases. The CDR3 runs to 16 residues. Per germline, CDR1 KGHSH and CDR2 LQKENI. V shed 0 bases, J shed 6 bases, and the junction held 8 bases outside the gene matches. For the CDR3, the DNA is TGTGCCAGCTCACCACCGTGGGCTAGCGGGGGTCTCGAGCAGTACTTC. Encoded protein: CASSPPWASGGLEQYF.

This chain connects TRBV12-3 or TRBV12-4 to TRBJ2-5; D is undetermined. The CDR3 runs to 13 residues. Trimming removed 1 base from V and 5 bases from J, with 8 bases in between. DNA of the CDR3: TGTGCCAGCAGTTTAGTTCCTATTGAGACCCAGTACTTC. Translated: CASSLVPIETQYF.